The T cell receptor (beta chain) described here comes from a study of spatial heterogeneity in lung cancer. Notes on the study in general: Mutation tallies in tumors tracked expanded intratumoral alpha and beta TCR counts.

Trimming took 6 bases from V and 4 from J, leaving 7 bases between them. This CDR3 is 11 amino acids long. Germline values: CDR1 MNHNY, CDR2 SVGAGI (reference sequence). Via MiXCR, TCRdb re-called the 5' RACE reads, giving one row per CDR3 protein. The table has roughly 4,000 distinct CDR3 sequences, about 8% seen once. This clonotype is medium-sized within its sample. No antigen is known for it. Documented time point: sample taken at primary tumor resection. The donor population consisted of just over 70 patients with untreated, early-stage non-small cell lung cancer. The receptor was isolated from a male donor with early-stage non-small cell lung cancer. The specimen was lung tumor tissue, collected at surgery. The chain links TRBV6-6 to TRBJ2-7; no reliable D call. This CDR3 reads CASSPFYEQYF. CDR3 nucleotides: TGTGCCAGCAGCCCTTTTTACGAGCAGTACTTC.